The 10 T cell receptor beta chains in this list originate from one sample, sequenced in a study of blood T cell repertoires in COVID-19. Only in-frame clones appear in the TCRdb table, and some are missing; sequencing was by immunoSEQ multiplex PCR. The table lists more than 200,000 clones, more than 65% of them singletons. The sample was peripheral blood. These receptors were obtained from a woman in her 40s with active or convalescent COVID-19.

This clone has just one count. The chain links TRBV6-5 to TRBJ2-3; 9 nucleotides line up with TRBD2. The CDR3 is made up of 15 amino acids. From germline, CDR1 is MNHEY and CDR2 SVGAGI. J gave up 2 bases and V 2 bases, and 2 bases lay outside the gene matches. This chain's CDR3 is CASSYAGGPTDTQYF. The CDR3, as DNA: TGTGCCAGCAGTTACGCGGGGGGGCCCACAGATACGCAGTATTTT.

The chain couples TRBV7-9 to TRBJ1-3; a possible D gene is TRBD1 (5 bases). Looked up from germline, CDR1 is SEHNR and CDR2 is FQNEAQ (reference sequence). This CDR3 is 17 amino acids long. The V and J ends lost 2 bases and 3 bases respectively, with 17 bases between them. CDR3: CASSLRGGGDYGNTIYF. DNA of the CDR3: TGTGCCAGCAGCTTAAGAGGAGGAGGGGACTATGGAAACACCATATATTTT.

CDR3 amino acids: CASSPGTGIFNQPQHF. The DNA of the CDR3 is TGTGCCAGCAGCCCCGGGACAGGGATCTTCAATCAGCCCCAGCATTTT. The chain carries TRBV7-9 and TRBJ1-5; 9 positions agree with TRBD1. The CDR3 extends over 16 amino acids. CDR1 and CDR2 from the germline V gene are SEHNR and FQNEAQ (reference sequence). V trimming: 5 bases; J trimming: 3 bases; junction bases outside the gene matches: 8.

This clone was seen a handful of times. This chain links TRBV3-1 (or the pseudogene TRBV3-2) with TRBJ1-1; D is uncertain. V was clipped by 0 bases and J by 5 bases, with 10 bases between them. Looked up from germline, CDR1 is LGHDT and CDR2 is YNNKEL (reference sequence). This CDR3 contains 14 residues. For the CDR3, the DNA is TGTGCCAGCAGCCAAGATCAGACGGGAACTGAAGCTTTCTTT. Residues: CASSQDQTGTEAFF.

CDR3 nucleotides: TGTGCCAGCAGTGATCCAGGGTTACAGCCCCAGCATTTT. Protein: CASSDPGLQPQHF. The rearrangement links TRBV2 to TRBJ1-5, with D possibly TRBD1 on 5 matching bases. The CDR3 runs 13 residues. Trimming pared 3 bases from V and 7 bases from J, leaving 10 bases between. Germline values: CDR1 SNHLY, CDR2 FYNNEI.

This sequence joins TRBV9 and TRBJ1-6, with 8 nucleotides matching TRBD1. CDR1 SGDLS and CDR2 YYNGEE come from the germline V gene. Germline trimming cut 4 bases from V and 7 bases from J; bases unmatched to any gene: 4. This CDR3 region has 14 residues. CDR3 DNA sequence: TGTGCCAGCAGCCTGGACAGGGTAAATTCACCCCTCCACTTT. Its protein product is CASSLDRVNSPLHF.

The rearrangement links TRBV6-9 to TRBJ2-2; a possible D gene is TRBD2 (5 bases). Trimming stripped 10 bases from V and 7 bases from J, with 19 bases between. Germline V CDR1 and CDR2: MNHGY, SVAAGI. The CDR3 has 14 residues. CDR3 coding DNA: TGTGCCATCAATAAGGCTAGCCTAGTCGGGGAGCTGTTTTTT. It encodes CAINKASLVGELFF.

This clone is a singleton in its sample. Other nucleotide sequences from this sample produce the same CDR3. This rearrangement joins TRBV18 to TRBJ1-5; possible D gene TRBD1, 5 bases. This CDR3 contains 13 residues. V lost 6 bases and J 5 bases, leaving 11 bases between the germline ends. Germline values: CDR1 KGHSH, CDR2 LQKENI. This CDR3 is CASSLEGDQPQHF. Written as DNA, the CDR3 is TGTGCCAGCTCCCTAGAAGGGGATCAGCCCCAGCATTTT.

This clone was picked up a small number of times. In DNA, the CDR3 is TGTGCCAGCAGCCTGGGACTAGCGGATTACAATGAGCAGTTCTTC. This encodes CASSLGLADYNEQFF. The chain has TRBV3-1 (or the pseudogene TRBV3-2) and TRBJ2-1; 11 bases are shared with TRBD2. With 4 bases clipped from V and 4 bases from J, the junction kept 3 bases outside the gene matches. CDR3 length equals 15 residues. CDR1 and CDR2 from the germline V gene are LGHDT and YNNKEL (reference sequence).

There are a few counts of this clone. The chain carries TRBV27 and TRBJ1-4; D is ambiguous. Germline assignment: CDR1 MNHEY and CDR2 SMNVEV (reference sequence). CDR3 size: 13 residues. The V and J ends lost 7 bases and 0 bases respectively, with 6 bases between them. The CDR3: CASKRATNEKLFF. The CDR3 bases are TGTGCCAGCAAGAGGGCAACTAATGAAAAACTGTTTTTT.